The 13 T cell receptor beta chains reported below all come from one sample, sequenced in a study of blood T cell repertoires in COVID-19. TCRdb's copy holds only in-frame clones and misses some; the assay was immunoSEQ multiplex PCR. The repertoire includes approximately 30,000 clones, about nine tenths of them detected once, and under 30% sits in the top ten. Sample: peripheral blood. These receptors all come from a woman older than 75 with active or convalescent COVID-19.

The gene calls are TRBV2 and TRBJ2-7, with a possible D match to TRBD1 (6 bases). CDR3 size: 14 residues. V was cut by 8 bases and J by 2 bases, with 16 bases left in between. Germline V lookup: CDR1 SNHLY, CDR2 FYNNEI. The CDR3 DNA reads as TGTGCCAGCGTTGGGGTGGGACAAACCTACGAGCAGTACTTC. It yields the protein CASVGVGQTYEQYF.

The CDR3 nucleotides are TGTGCCAGCACCGATTACTCTCCTTATACGCAGTATTTT. It specifies CASTDYSPYTQYF. The chain couples TRBV11-2 to TRBJ2-3; D remains unclear. This CDR3 has 13 amino acids. Per germline, CDR1 SGHAT and CDR2 FQNNGV. V lost 7 bases and J 7 bases, leaving 15 bases between the germline ends.

The chain employs TRBV2 and TRBJ1-1; the match to TRBD1 covers 8 bases. Germline V gene lookup returns CDR1 SNHLY and CDR2 FYNNEI. This CDR3 has 15 amino acids. V lost 7 bases to trimming and J lost 1 base; unmatched junction nucleotides: 8. The CDR3 sequence is CASTGTGLGNTEAFF. The CDR3 nucleotides are TGTGCCAGCACTGGGACAGGCTTGGGGAACACTGAAGCTTTCTTT.

The chain carries TRBV6-5 and TRBJ1-1; D gene ambiguous. Germline CDR1 reads MNHEY; CDR2 reads SVGAGI. Trimming left V 2 bases short and J 4 bases short, with 14 bases between. The CDR3 has 15 residues. The DNA of the CDR3 is TGTGCCAGCAGTTACGGGTCAGCAAGAGGCACTGAAGCTTTCTTT. It yields the protein CASSYGSARGTEAFF.

The chain couples TRBV5-4 to TRBJ2-3; D not resolved. V dropped 2 bases and J dropped 0 bases, with 10 bases sitting between them. Germline CDR1 and CDR2: SGHNT and YYREEE (reference sequence). The CDR3 is 15 residues long. The CDR3 coding sequence is TGTGCCAGCAGCTTAACTCAGACTAGCACAGATACGCAGTATTTT. It is translated as CASSLTQTSTDTQYF.

The CDR3 DNA reads TGTGTCAGAAGCTTATTAATCGCCCAACCTACGAACACCGGGGAGCTGTTTTTT. Translated, it gives CVRSLLIAQPTNTGELFF. The chain employs TRBV7-5 and TRBJ2-2; TRBD2, the table's D call, lacks a check against the DNA. TRBV7-5 is an annotated pseudogene. This CDR3 comprises 18 residues.

This clone came up once. The J gene is TRBJ2-5, the V gene TRBV5-1; TRBD1 agrees at 7 bases. The germline gives CDR1 SGHRS, CDR2 YFSETQ. V was pared by 4 bases and J by 3 bases, with 3 bases of the junction left unmatched. The CDR3 has 13 amino acids. The chain's CDR3 is CASSPTGKETQYF. The CDR3 nucleotides are TGCGCCAGCAGCCCGACAGGGAAAGAGACCCAGTACTTC.

This clone has just a few counts. V and J are TRBV28 and TRBJ2-2; 13 nucleotides align to TRBD2. Germline-derived CDR1 and CDR2 are MDHEN and SYDVKM. V trimming: 5 bases; J trimming: 7 bases; junction bases outside the gene matches: 7. The CDR3 length is 16 residues. In DNA form, the CDR3 reads TGTGCCAGCAGTCCCTCGGGACTAGCGGGGCTCGGGGAGCTGTTTTTT. Its translation is CASSPSGLAGLGELFF.

The chain joins TRBV7-3 to TRBJ2-2, with 7 bases that match TRBD1. V trimming: 4 bases; J trimming: 4 bases; junction bases outside the gene matches: 3. Germline V gene data show CDR1 as SGHTA and CDR2 as FQGTGA. The CDR3 totals 14 residues. The DNA of the CDR3 is TGTGCCAGCAGCTCAGGACAGGCCACCGGGGAGCTGTTTTTT. This translates into CASSSGQATGELFF.

The V and J genes are TRBV30 and TRBJ2-5; D is unclear. Trimming shortened V by 2 bases and J by 3 bases, and 4 bases separated the two germline ends. The CDR3 runs to 11 residues. Germline lookup yields CDR1 GTSNPN and CDR2 SVGIG (reference sequence). This CDR3 reads CAWSPEETQYF. DNA for the CDR3: TGTGCCTGGAGTCCGGAAGAGACCCAGTACTTC.

The rearrangement uses TRBV5-4 and TRBJ2-5, with TRBD2 matching 14 bases. The ends lost 4 bases at V and 1 base at J; junction bases unmatched: 3. This CDR3 spans 16 amino acids. CDR1 is SGHNT and CDR2 is YYREEE in the germline V gene (reference sequence). The CDR3 bases are TGTGCCAGCAGCGCAGGGACTAGCGGGGGCCAAGAGACCCAGTACTTC. Protein product: CASSAGTSGGQETQYF.

This chain links TRBV6-5 with TRBJ1-6; 9 bases agree with TRBD1. J gave up 10 bases and V 1 base, and 5 bases lay outside the gene matches. Germline assignment: CDR1 MNHEY and CDR2 SVGAGI. The CDR3 runs to 15 residues. The CDR3 nucleotides are TGTGCCAGCAGTTACTTCCGGGACAGGGTATCACCCCTCCACTTT. Residues: CASSYFRDRVSPLHF.

This chain joins TRBV13 and TRBJ2-3; 11 nucleotides align to TRBD2. V was clipped by 1 base and J by 6 bases; unmatched bases: 3. Germline assignment: CDR1 PRHDT and CDR2 FYEKMQ (reference sequence). The CDR3 extends over 15 amino acids. CDR3 in amino acids: CASSLVASGGDTQYF. The CDR3 DNA is TGTGCCAGCAGCTTAGTGGCTAGCGGGGGGGATACGCAGTATTTT.